Listed below are T cell receptor beta chains from one sample, sequenced in a study of CD8+CD57+ T cells in acquired aplastic anemia. TCRdb ran MiXCR on the reads and lists one entry per CDR3 protein. The sample consists of about 200,000 distinct CDR3 sequences, 55% to 65% of them appearing once. The specimen was sorted CD4+, CD8+, or CD8+CD57+ T cells (not recorded which) from PBMCs. Source of these receptors: a human donor with aplastic anemia. CDR3s include the opening cysteine and the closing phenylalanine or tryptophan. D genes are given only for firm matches. Expanded clones get a size class; other rows say once, few or many, or leave the size out.

clone size: few; J gene: TRBJ2-7; V gene: TRBV15; D gene: NA; CDR3 protein: CATSSRTTGREQYF; CDR3 DNA: TGTGCCACCAGCTCTCGGACTACAGGGAGGGAGCAGTACTTC
clone size: NA; J gene: TRBJ2-7; V gene: TRBV11-2; D gene: NA; CDR3 protein: CASSLGSWDNEQYF; CDR3 DNA: TGTGCCAGCAGCTTAGGGTCATGGGACAACGAGCAGTACTTC
clone size: NA; J gene: TRBJ2-5; V gene: TRBV24-1; D gene: NA; CDR3 protein: CATSDPGGIQETQYF; CDR3 DNA: TGTGCCACCAGTGATCCAGGGGGGATACAAGAGACCCAGTACTTC
clone size: NA; J gene: TRBJ2-7; V gene: TRBV6-2/TRBV6-3; D gene: NA; CDR3 protein: CASAGQDYPHEQYF; CDR3 DNA: TGTGCCAGCGCGGGGCAGGACTACCCCCACGAGCAGTACTTC
clone size: NA; J gene: TRBJ2-7; V gene: TRBV25-1; D gene: NA; CDR3 protein: CASSPGNYEQYF; CDR3 DNA: TGTGCCAGCAGTCCAGGGAACTACGAGCAGTACTTC
clone size: once; J gene: TRBJ1-2; V gene: TRBV7-9; D gene: TRBD1; CDR3 protein: CASSYQDRGVGYTF; CDR3 DNA: TGTGCCAGCAGCTATCAAGACAGGGGCGTTGGCTACACCTTC
clone size: NA; J gene: TRBJ1-2; V gene: TRBV19; D gene: NA; CDR3 protein: CASSSSPAVNYGYTF; CDR3 DNA: TGTGCCAGTAGTTCGAGCCCCGCAGTTAACTATGGCTACACCTTC
clone size: NA; J gene: TRBJ1-1; V gene: TRBV15; D gene: TRBD1; CDR3 protein: CATSRPFPGQGSSTEAFF; CDR3 DNA: TGTGCCACCAGCAGACCATTTCCGGGACAGGGTTCGAGCACTGAAGCTTTCTTT
clone size: NA; J gene: TRBJ2-6; V gene: TRBV2; D gene: NA; CDR3 protein: CASSAERGANVLTF; CDR3 DNA: TGTGCCAGCAGTGCGGAGAGGGGGGCCAACGTCCTGACTTTC
clone size: NA; J gene: TRBJ2-7; V gene: TRBV7-9; D gene: TRBD1; CDR3 protein: CASSLGGQYEQYF; CDR3 DNA: TGTGCCAGCAGCTTAGGGGGACAGTACGAGCAGTACTTC
clone size: NA; J gene: TRBJ2-6; V gene: TRBV9; D gene: TRBD2; CDR3 protein: CASSIPRGGLSSGANVLTF; CDR3 DNA: TGTGCCAGCAGCATCCCTCGGGGGGGGCTTTCCTCTGGGGCCAACGTCCTGACTTTC
clone size: few; J gene: TRBJ2-7; V gene: TRBV29-1; D gene: NA; CDR3 protein: CSVVGAAYEQYF; CDR3 DNA: TGCAGCGTTGTGGGCGCTGCATACGAGCAGTACTTC
clone size: NA; J gene: TRBJ1-1; V gene: TRBV5-6; D gene: NA; CDR3 protein: CASTYGQIFTEAFF; CDR3 DNA: TGTGCCAGCACCTACGGCCAGATTTTCACTGAAGCTTTCTTT
clone size: NA; J gene: TRBJ1-2; V gene: TRBV2; D gene: NA; CDR3 protein: CASSGNRVGENYGYTF; CDR3 DNA: TGTGCCAGCAGTGGTAACAGGGTAGGGGAAAACTATGGCTACACCTTC
clone size: NA; J gene: TRBJ1-5; V gene: TRBV10-2; D gene: NA; CDR3 protein: CASSGSDRLNQPQHF; CDR3 DNA: TGCGCCAGCAGTGGGTCGGACAGACTCAATCAGCCCCAGCATTTT
clone size: NA; J gene: TRBJ1-2; V gene: TRBV24-1; D gene: NA; CDR3 protein: CATSQDRPNYGYTF; CDR3 DNA: TGTGCCACCAGCCAAGACAGACCTAACTATGGCTACACCTTC
clone size: NA; J gene: TRBJ2-1; V gene: TRBV7-9; D gene: NA; CDR3 protein: CASSSRGVSYNEQFF; CDR3 DNA: TGTGCCAGCAGCTCACGAGGTGTTTCCTACAATGAGCAGTTCTTC
clone size: NA; J gene: TRBJ1-2; V gene: TRBV5-1; D gene: NA; CDR3 protein: CASSAYTGNGYTF; CDR3 DNA: TGCGCCAGCAGCGCCTACACAGGGAATGGCTACACCTTC
clone size: once; J gene: TRBJ2-3; V gene: TRBV20-1; D gene: TRBD2; CDR3 protein: CSARTSGRGDTQYF; CDR3 DNA: TGCAGTGCTCGGACTAGCGGGAGGGGCGATACGCAGTATTTT
clone size: NA; J gene: TRBJ2-7; V gene: TRBV7-8; D gene: NA; CDR3 protein: CASSRTGTYEQYF; CDR3 DNA: TGTGCCAGCAGTCGCACAGGAACCTACGAGCAGTACTTC
clone size: NA; J gene: TRBJ1-6; V gene: TRBV19; D gene: NA; CDR3 protein: CASSPGGTNSPLHF; CDR3 DNA: TGTGCCAGTAGTCCCGGAGGGACCAATTCACCCCTCCACTTT
clone size: NA; J gene: TRBJ2-1; V gene: TRBV2; D gene: NA; CDR3 protein: CASRGGAPYNEQFF; CDR3 DNA: TGTGCCAGCAGGGGAGGAGCACCCTACAATGAGCAGTTCTTC
clone size: NA; J gene: TRBJ2-4; V gene: TRBV24-1; D gene: TRBD1; CDR3 protein: CATSDGRGSTKNIQYF; CDR3 DNA: TGTGCCACCAGTGATGGCAGGGGGTCGACCAAAAACATTCAGTACTTC
clone size: few; J gene: TRBJ2-7; V gene: TRBV29-1; D gene: NA; CDR3 protein: CSVMSGSYEQYF; CDR3 DNA: TGCAGCGTCATGTCTGGCTCCTACGAGCAGTACTTC
clone size: NA; J gene: TRBJ1-2; V gene: TRBV29-1; D gene: NA; CDR3 protein: CSVEGGFANGYTF; CDR3 DNA: TGCAGCGTTGAAGGGGGGTTTGCGAATGGCTACACCTTC
clone size: NA; J gene: TRBJ2-4; V gene: TRBV5-1; D gene: NA; CDR3 protein: CASSLGPRGTDIQYF; CDR3 DNA: TGCGCCAGCAGCTTGGGCCCACGCGGGACGGACATTCAGTACTTC
clone size: NA; J gene: TRBJ2-5; V gene: TRBV9; D gene: TRBD2; CDR3 protein: CASSEIAGTQYF; CDR3 DNA: TGTGCCAGCAGCGAAATAGCGGGGACCCAGTACTTC
clone size: once; J gene: TRBJ2-7; V gene: TRBV5-1; D gene: TRBD1; CDR3 protein: CASSWTGALEQYF; CDR3 DNA: TGCGCCAGCAGCTGGACAGGGGCCCTCGAGCAGTACTTC
clone size: NA; J gene: TRBJ1-1; V gene: TRBV7-2; D gene: NA; CDR3 protein: CASSLGVVPEAFF; CDR3 DNA: TGTGCCAGCAGCTTGGGGGTGGTCCCTGAAGCTTTCTTT
clone size: NA; J gene: TRBJ1-1; V gene: TRBV20-1; D gene: NA; CDR3 protein: CSATLGNIGTEAFF; CDR3 DNA: TGCAGTGCTACCCTGGGCAACATCGGCACTGAAGCTTTCTTT
clone size: NA; J gene: TRBJ1-1; V gene: TRBV7-2; D gene: NA; CDR3 protein: CASSLDWAGNTEAFF; CDR3 DNA: TGTGCCAGCAGCTTAGATTGGGCGGGGAACACTGAAGCTTTCTTT